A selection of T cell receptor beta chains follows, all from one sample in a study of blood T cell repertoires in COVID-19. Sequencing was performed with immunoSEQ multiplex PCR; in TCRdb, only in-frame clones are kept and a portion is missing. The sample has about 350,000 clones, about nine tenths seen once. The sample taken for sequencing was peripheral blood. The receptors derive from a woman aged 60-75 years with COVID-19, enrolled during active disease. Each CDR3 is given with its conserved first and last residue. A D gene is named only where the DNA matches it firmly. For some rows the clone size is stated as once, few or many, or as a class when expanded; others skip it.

CDR3: CASSQGQATYNEQFF; DNA: TGCGCCAGCAGCCAAGGACAGGCCACGTACAATGAGCAGTTCTTC; V: TRBV4-1; D: -; size: -; J: TRBJ2-1; length: 15
CDR3: CATSRRTETYEQYF; DNA: TGTGCCACCAGCAGGAGGACAGAGACCTACGAGCAGTACTTC; V: TRBV15; D: -; size: once; J: TRBJ2-7; length: 14
CDR3: CASSEIGEAFF; DNA: TGTGCCAGCAGTGAAATCGGGGAAGCTTTCTTT; V: TRBV6-1; D: -; size: -; J: TRBJ1-1; length: 11
CDR3: CASSSRDKASYNSPLHF; DNA: TGTGCCAGCAGCTCCCGGGACAAAGCCTCCTATAATTCACCCCTCCACTTT; V: TRBV7-9; D: -; size: -; J: TRBJ1-6; length: 17
CDR3: CASSSGGANYGYTF; DNA: TGTGCCAGCAGCTCCGGGGGGGCCAACTATGGCTACACCTTC; V: TRBV5-4; D: -; size: few; J: TRBJ1-2; length: 14
CDR3: CATSRDRGSEAFF; DNA: TGTGCCACCAGCAGAGATCGGGGTTCTGAAGCTTTCTTT; V: TRBV15; D: -; size: few; J: TRBJ1-1; length: 13
CDR3: CASAPGGTYGYTF; DNA: TGTGCTAGTGCCCCCGGGGGGACCTATGGCTACACCTTC; V: TRBV12-5; D: -; size: -; J: TRBJ1-2; length: 13
CDR3: CASSLSRGLSSYNEQFF; DNA: TGTGCCAGCAGCTTGTCCAGGGGGCTAAGCTCCTACAATGAGCAGTTCTTC; V: TRBV5-6; D: TRBD1; size: -; J: TRBJ2-1; length: 17
CDR3: CASSLGTSSSWPDTQYF; DNA: TGCGCCAGCAGCTTGGGGACTTCGTCGTCATGGCCAGATACGCAGTATTTT; V: TRBV5-1; D: -; size: -; J: TRBJ2-3; length: 17
CDR3: CASSAHALLLSDTEAFF; DNA: TGTGCCAGCAGCGCCCACGCTCTCCTACTATCGGACACTGAAGCTTTCTTT; V: TRBV9; D: -; size: -; J: TRBJ1-1; length: 17
CDR3: CASSYSREKGYTF; DNA: TGTGCCAGCAGTTACTCGAGGGAGAAGGGCTACACCTTC; V: TRBV6-5; D: -; size: -; J: TRBJ1-2; length: 13
CDR3: CASRFSGGAFDTQYF; DNA: TGTGCCAGCAGATTTAGCGGGGGGGCCTTTGATACGCAGTATTTT; V: TRBV2; D: TRBD2; size: -; J: TRBJ2-3; length: 15
CDR3: CASSLQGNQPQHF; DNA: TGTGCCAGCAGCTTACAGGGAAATCAGCCCCAGCATTTT; V: TRBV7-6; D: -; size: -; J: TRBJ1-5; length: 13
CDR3: CASSPFYRGFAEAFF; DNA: TGTGCCAGCAGTCCCTTTTACAGGGGATTTGCTGAAGCTTTCTTT; V: TRBV28; D: TRBD1; size: -; J: TRBJ1-1; length: 15
CDR3: CASSQPGTQETQYF; DNA: TGCGCCAGCAGCCAACCGGGGACACAAGAGACCCAGTACTTC; V: TRBV5-1; D: -; size: -; J: TRBJ2-5; length: 14
CDR3: CASSANSSPTDTQYF; DNA: TGTGCCAGCAGCGCGAATTCTAGCCCCACAGATACGCAGTATTTT; V: TRBV6-6; D: -; size: -; J: TRBJ2-3; length: 15
CDR3: CASSSGYAGGYNSPLHF; DNA: TGCGCCAGCAGCTCAGGGTACGCGGGGGGTTATAATTCACCCCTCCACTTT; V: TRBV5-1; D: -; size: -; J: TRBJ1-6; length: 17
CDR3: CASSPEQRGGNTIYF; DNA: TGTGCCAGCAGCCCGGAACAAAGAGGCGGAAACACCATATATTTT; V: TRBV7-6; D: -; size: few; J: TRBJ1-3; length: 15
CDR3: CASSDPGQGDNNEQFF; DNA: TGTGCCAGCAGTGACCCGGGACAGGGGGACAACAATGAGCAGTTCTTC; V: TRBV2; D: TRBD1; size: -; J: TRBJ2-1; length: 16
CDR3: CASGPKEKLFF; DNA: TGTGCCAGCGGCCCGAAGGAAAAACTGTTTTTT; V: TRBV5-4; D: -; size: -; J: TRBJ1-4; length: 11
CDR3: CSASSLSGYEQFF; DNA: TGCAGTGCTAGTTCCCTTAGCGGGTATGAGCAGTTCTTC; V: TRBV20-1; D: TRBD2; size: -; J: TRBJ2-1; length: 13
CDR3: CASSQGLSNQPQHF; DNA: TGTGCCAGCAGTCAGGGGCTTAGCAATCAGCCCCAGCATTTT; V: TRBV6-5; D: -; size: -; J: TRBJ1-5; length: 14
CDR3: CATEPGAGVYEQYF; DNA: TGTGCCACTGAACCCGGGGCAGGGGTCTACGAGCAGTACTTC; V: TRBV10-3; D: -; size: -; J: TRBJ2-7; length: 14
CDR3: CATSAPSGPQHF; DNA: TGTGCCACCAGTGCCCCCAGCGGGCCCCAGCATTTT; V: TRBV24-1; D: -; size: -; J: TRBJ1-5; length: 12
CDR3: CASSPGTGSGYTF; DNA: TGTGCCAGCTCACCAGGGACAGGGAGCGGCTACACCTTC; V: TRBV18; D: TRBD1; size: -; J: TRBJ1-2; length: 13
CDR3: CASSDREANQPQHF; DNA: TGTGCCAGCAGTGACCGAGAGGCAAATCAGCCCCAGCATTTT; V: TRBV2; D: -; size: -; J: TRBJ1-5; length: 14
CDR3: CASSHLGASGRTDTQYF; DNA: TGTGCCAGCAGCCACCTTGGGGCTAGCGGGCGCACAGATACGCAGTATTTT; V: TRBV3-1/TRBV3-2; D: TRBD2; size: -; J: TRBJ2-3; length: 17
CDR3: CASSPPTSERGTDTQYF; DNA: TGTGCCAGCTCACCACCGACTAGCGAAAGAGGCACAGATACGCAGTATTTT; V: TRBV18; D: TRBD2; size: -; J: TRBJ2-3; length: 17
CDR3: CASSTLDRGDTALHF; DNA: TGTGCCAGCAGCACGTTGGACAGGGGGGATACGGCCCTCCACTTT; V: TRBV9; D: TRBD1; size: -; J: TRBJ1-6; length: 15
CDR3: CASSYGGETQYF; DNA: TGTGCCAGCAGTTACGGCGGAGAGACCCAGTACTTC; V: TRBV6-2/TRBV6-3; D: -; size: -; J: TRBJ2-5; length: 12
CDR3: CASSLQGGNQPQHF; DNA: TGCGCCAGCAGCTTACAAGGGGGCAATCAGCCCCAGCATTTT; V: TRBV5-1; D: -; size: -; J: TRBJ1-5; length: 14
CDR3: CASSIDREKLFF; DNA: TGTGCCAGTAGTATCGACAGAGAAAAACTGTTTTTT; V: TRBV19; D: -; size: -; J: TRBJ1-4; length: 12
CDR3: CASRQGPDNSPLHF; DNA: TGCGCCAGCCGCCAGGGTCCCGATAATTCACCCCTCCACTTT; V: TRBV5-1; D: -; size: -; J: TRBJ1-6; length: 14
CDR3: CASSLGSGQSFEQYF; DNA: TGTGCCAGCAGCTTGGGTTCGGGACAGTCCTTTGAGCAGTACTTC; V: TRBV7-2; D: TRBD1; size: once; J: TRBJ2-7; length: 15
CDR3: CASSLASFGVAGYPYEQYF; DNA: TGCGCCAGCAGCTTGGCGTCATTTGGGGTGGCGGGGTATCCCTACGAGCAGTACTTC; V: TRBV5-1; D: -; size: -; J: TRBJ2-7; length: 19
CDR3: CASSLSAGDYNSPLHF; DNA: TGCGCCAGCAGCTTGTCGGCAGGGGACTATAATTCACCCCTCCACTTT; V: TRBV5-1; D: -; size: few; J: TRBJ1-6; length: 16
CDR3: CASSLLGGRSNEQFF; DNA: TGTGCCAGCAGCTTGCTTGGGGGCCGGAGCAATGAGCAGTTCTTC; V: TRBV7-3; D: -; size: -; J: TRBJ2-1; length: 15
CDR3: CASSESTYNEKLFF; DNA: TGTGCCAGCAGTGAAAGCACGTATAATGAAAAACTGTTTTTT; V: TRBV2; D: -; size: -; J: TRBJ1-4; length: 14